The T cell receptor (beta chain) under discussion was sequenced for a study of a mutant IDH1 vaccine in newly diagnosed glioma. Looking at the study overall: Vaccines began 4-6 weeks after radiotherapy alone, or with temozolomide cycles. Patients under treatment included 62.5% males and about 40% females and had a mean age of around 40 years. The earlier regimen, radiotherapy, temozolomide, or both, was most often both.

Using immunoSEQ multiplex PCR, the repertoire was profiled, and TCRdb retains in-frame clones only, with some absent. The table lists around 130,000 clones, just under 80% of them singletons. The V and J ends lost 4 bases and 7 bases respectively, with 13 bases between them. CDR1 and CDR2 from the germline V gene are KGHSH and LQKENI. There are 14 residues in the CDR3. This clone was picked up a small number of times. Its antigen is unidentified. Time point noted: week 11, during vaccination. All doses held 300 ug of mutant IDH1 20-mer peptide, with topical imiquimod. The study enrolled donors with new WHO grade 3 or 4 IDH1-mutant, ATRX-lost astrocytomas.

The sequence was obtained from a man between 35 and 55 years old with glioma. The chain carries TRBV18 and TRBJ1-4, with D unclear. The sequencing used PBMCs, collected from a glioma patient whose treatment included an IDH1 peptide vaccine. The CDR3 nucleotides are TGTGCCAGCTCACTAGGTACAAGAATTGAAAAACTGTTTTTT. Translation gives CASSLGTRIEKLFF.